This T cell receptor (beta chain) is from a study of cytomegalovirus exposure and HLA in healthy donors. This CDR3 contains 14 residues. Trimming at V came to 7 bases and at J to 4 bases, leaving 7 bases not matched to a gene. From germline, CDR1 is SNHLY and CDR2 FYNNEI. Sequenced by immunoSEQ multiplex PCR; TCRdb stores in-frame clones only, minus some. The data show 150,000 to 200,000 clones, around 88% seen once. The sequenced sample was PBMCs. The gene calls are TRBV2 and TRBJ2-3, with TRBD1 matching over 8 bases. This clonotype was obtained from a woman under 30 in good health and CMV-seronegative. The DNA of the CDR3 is TGTGCCAGCATCCGGGACAGGCTAGCAGATACGCAGTATTTT. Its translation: CASIRDRLADTQYF.